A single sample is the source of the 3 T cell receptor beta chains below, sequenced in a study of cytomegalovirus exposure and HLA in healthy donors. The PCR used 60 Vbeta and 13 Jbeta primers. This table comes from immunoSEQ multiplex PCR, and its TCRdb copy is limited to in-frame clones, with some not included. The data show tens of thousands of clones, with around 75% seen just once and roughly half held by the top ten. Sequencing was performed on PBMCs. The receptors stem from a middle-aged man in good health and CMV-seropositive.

CDR3 sequence: CASSTPSQGRRNTIYF. The CDR3 DNA follows: TGTGCCAGCAGTACCCCAAGCCAGGGGCGAAGAAACACCATATATTTT. The chain couples TRBV28 to TRBJ1-3; D may be TRBD1 (6 bases). V dropped 5 bases and J dropped 5 bases, with 19 bases sitting between them. CDR1 and CDR2 (germline): MDHEN, SYDVKM. The CDR3 length is 16 residues.

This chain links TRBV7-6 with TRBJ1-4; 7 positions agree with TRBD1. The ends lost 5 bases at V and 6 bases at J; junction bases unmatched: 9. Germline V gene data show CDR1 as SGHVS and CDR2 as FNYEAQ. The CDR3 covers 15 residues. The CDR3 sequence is CASSTYRGGDEKLFF. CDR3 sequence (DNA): TGTGCCAGCAGCACCTACAGGGGTGGTGATGAAAAACTGTTTTTT. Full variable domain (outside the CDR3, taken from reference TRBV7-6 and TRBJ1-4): GAGVSQSPRYKVTKRGQDVALRCDPISGHVSLYWYRQALGQGPEFLTYFNYEAQQDKSGLPNDRFSAERPEGSISTLTIQRTEQRDSAMYRCASSTYRGGDEKLFFGSGTQLSVL.

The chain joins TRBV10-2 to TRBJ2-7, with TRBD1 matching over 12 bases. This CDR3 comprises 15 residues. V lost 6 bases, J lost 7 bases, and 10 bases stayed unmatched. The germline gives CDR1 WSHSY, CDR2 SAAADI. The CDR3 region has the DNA TGCGCCAGCAGGGATGGGACAGGGGGCAGGGAGGAGCAGTACTTC. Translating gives CASRDGTGGREEQYF.